This is a list of T cell receptor beta chains from one sample in a study of T cell responses to AZD1222 COVID-19 vaccine. Method: immunoSEQ multiplex PCR; TCRdb's copy keeps in-frame clones and lacks some. Among about 120,000 clones listed, 86% were seen once. The specimen comprised peripheral blood, sampled 28 days after the second AZD1222 dose. The receptor source for this set is an adult who received the AZD1222 COVID-19 vaccine. The conserved cysteine and the conserved F or W are not part of the CDR3 here. A D gene is named only where the DNA matches it firmly. Part of the rows lack a size; the others show once, few, many or a class for expanded clones.

TRBJ2-6,NA,TRBD1,TRBV6-6,ASSLRTGALQSGANVLT
TRBJ1-5,NA,TRBD1,TRBV7-2,ASSQGKNQPQH
TRBJ2-7,NA,NA,TRBV24-1,ATSDRGSYEQY
TRBJ1-2,NA,NA,TRBV6-2/TRBV6-3,ASSYGLAVYGYT
TRBJ2-5,NA,NA,TRBV28,ASSWGGGQETQY
TRBJ2-1,NA,TRBD2,TRBV10-3,AISRGLGGRNEQF
TRBJ2-3,NA,NA,TRBV5-1,ASSLQGLGTDTQY
TRBJ2-1,NA,TRBD2,TRBV4-2,ASSQDFRTAGASYNEQF
TRBJ1-6,NA,TRBD1,TRBV7-2,ASSLVGTGAPPLH
TRBJ1-2,once,NA,TRBV28,ASSLGVLSGLGGYT
TRBJ2-6,few,TRBD1,TRBV7-2,ASSRRGQGVSGANVLT
TRBJ1-1,NA,NA,TRBV7-8,ASSSAIMNTEAF
TRBJ1-2,many,NA,TRBV7-9,ASSLGANNYGYT
TRBJ2-1,NA,NA,TRBV7-2,ASSQQSYNEQF
TRBJ1-6,NA,NA,TRBV7-2,ASSQGPAGNSPLH
TRBJ1-6,NA,NA,TRBV7-2,ASAQGRNSPLH
TRBJ2-2,NA,TRBD1,TRBV19,ASSRPGGFDGELF
TRBJ1-1,NA,TRBD1,TRBV7-2,ASSSTGADTEAF
TRBJ1-2,NA,NA,TRBV28,ASSSPGYGYT
TRBJ2-1,once,NA,TRBV30,AWSAHPGGYNEQF
TRBJ2-2,NA,NA,TRBV9,ASSGAPGRTLNTGELF
TRBJ1-5,NA,NA,TRBV19,ARPWGVLGQTNQPQH
TRBJ2-7,NA,NA,TRBV5-1,ASSLTGDTRYEQY
TRBJ1-5,NA,TRBD1,TRBV2,ASSGGQGSSQPQH
TRBJ2-7,NA,TRBD2,TRBV6-5,ASSALAGGDEQY
TRBJ1-6,NA,NA,TRBV2,ASSDQAKNSPLH
TRBJ2-1,NA,NA,TRBV27,ASSLSNPRLEQF
TRBJ1-5,NA,TRBD1,TRBV15,ATSRPLGLGLTGPDQPQH
TRBJ1-1,few,TRBD1,TRBV29-1,SVSGQGTEAF
TRBJ1-1,once,NA,TRBV7-2,ASSSSPGNTEAF
TRBJ2-2,NA,NA,TRBV18,ASSPRLVIGPPKDTGELF
TRBJ1-1,NA,TRBD1,TRBV10-3,AIRGQMNTEAF
TRBJ2-7,once,NA,TRBV28,ASSLTGREQY
TRBJ2-3,NA,NA,TRBV5-4,ASSLRGILTDTQY
TRBJ1-5,NA,TRBD1,TRBV5-6,ASSRDRGLSQPQH
TRBJ2-7,NA,NA,TRBV2,ASSDSGAYEQY